This entry features one T cell receptor beta chain sequence. Antigen specificity is unknown. The ends were cut back, 2 bases at V and 3 bases at J, with 2 bases in the middle. The CDR3 sequence is 11 residues long. Germline V gene data show CDR1 as MNHEY and CDR2 as SVGAGI. These data come from a study of cytomegalovirus exposure and HLA in healthy donors. 13 Jbeta primers and 60 Vbeta primers were used for the PCR. The method was immunoSEQ multiplex PCR; TCRdb's version includes in-frame clones alone and lacks a portion of them. This sample contains 65,000 to 90,000 clones. Study-level results: A link between a missense DCLRE1C variant and TCR beta V- and J-gene trimming emerged from a later analysis.

Sequencing used PBMCs. This TCR was sampled from a man aged 40-50 years in good health and CMV-seronegative. This chain uses TRBV6-5 with TRBJ2-7; no clear D gene. CDR3 DNA: TGTGCCAGCAGTTACCTCTACGAGCAGTACTTC. It is translated as CASSYLYEQYF.